These 14 T cell receptor beta chains share one sample of origin, sequenced in a study of early T cells in non-severe SARS-CoV-2 infection. TCRdb reanalysed the 5' RACE reads using MiXCR and keeps one entry per CDR3 protein. The table records more than 35,000 distinct CDR3 sequences, roughly 6% of them present only once. Source material: whole blood. These receptors all stem from an adult who was a healthcare worker with PCR-confirmed SARS-CoV-2 infection or an uninfected control (not recorded which).

At least ten counts were recorded for this clonotype. V gene TRBV30 combines with J gene TRBJ2-7, with unresolved D. This CDR3 comprises 13 residues. Trimming removed 0 bases at V and 3 bases at J, with 9 bases between. Germline lookup yields CDR1 GTSNPN and CDR2 SVGIG (reference sequence). In DNA, the CDR3 is TGTGCCTGGAGTGTAGGGCAAGACTACGAGCAGTACTTC. Translating it yields CAWSVGQDYEQYF.

This clonotype has more than one count but fewer than ten. The chain recombines TRBV28 with TRBJ2-7; a possible D gene is TRBD1 (6 bases). CDR1 MDHEN and CDR2 SYDVKM come from the germline V gene. Deletions cut 4 bases from V and 0 bases from J, with 16 bases between. CDR3 length: 16 amino acids. CDR3 in amino acids: CASSSATTGSSYEQYF. The CDR3 DNA follows: TGTGCCAGCAGTTCCGCTACGACAGGAAGCTCCTACGAGCAGTACTTC.

This clonotype was detected only a few times. The chain uses TRBV5-6 and TRBJ2-2; D not certain. This CDR3 comprises 12 residues. Germline CDR1 is SGHDT and CDR2 is YYEEEE. The V gene lost 3 bases and the J gene lost 8 bases, with 8 bases spanning the gap. The CDR3 loop reads CASSSVGGELFF. The DNA for the CDR3 is TGTGCCAGCAGCTCGGTGGGAGGGGAGCTGTTTTTT.

Many counts were recorded for this clonotype. V and J are TRBV4-1 and TRBJ2-7; D gene unclear. V shed 6 bases and J shed 3 bases, with 21 bases lying between them. Germline assignment: CDR1 MGHRA and CDR2 YSYEKL. The CDR3 sequence is 16 residues long. CDR3 loop: CASSPGRARNYYEQYF. The CDR3 DNA reads TGCGCCAGCAGTCCAGGTAGGGCTCGGAACTACTACGAGCAGTACTTC.

This clonotype was seen ten or more times. The chain employs TRBV7-3 and TRBJ2-1; the D call may be TRBD1 or TRBD2 (7 bases each). The CDR3 consists of 13 residues. Trimming stripped 5 bases from V and 12 bases from J, with 17 bases between. Germline V gene lookup returns CDR1 SGHTA and CDR2 FQGTGA. The CDR3 bases are TGTGCCAGCAGCCCTGACAGGGAGGGTGTGCAGTTCTTC. Residues: CASSPDREGVQFF.

Ten or more counts support this clonotype. The chain carries TRBV19 and TRBJ2-1; D unclear. The CDR3 contains 14 residues. V dropped 6 bases and J dropped 7 bases, with 16 bases sitting between them. Germline CDR1 is LNHDA and CDR2 is SQIVND (reference sequence). The CDR3 DNA reads TGTGCCAGTAGCCTCACCCCCCTCGGGAATGAGCAGTTCTTC. This gives the protein CASSLTPLGNEQFF.

The chain joins TRBV11-2 to TRBJ2-5; 10 nucleotides line up with TRBD1. CDR1 and CDR2 from the germline V gene are SGHAT and FQNNGV. The CDR3 extends over 15 amino acids. J was trimmed by 4 bases and V by 5 bases; bases with no gene match: 7. The CDR3 region has the DNA TGTGCCAGCAGCCCCCTCCGGGACAGGGGAGAGACCCAGTACTTC. Amino acids: CASSPLRDRGETQYF.

This clonotype was recorded at least ten times. This rearrangement joins TRBV11-2 to TRBJ2-1; the match to TRBD2 covers 13 bases. CDR3 length: 17 residues. The junction had 9 bases not matched to a gene; V was cut back by 5 bases and J by 5 bases. Germline CDR1 and CDR2: SGHAT and FQNNGV. This CDR3 reads CASSPDRGLAGNNEQFF. CDR3 nucleotides: TGTGCCAGCAGCCCGGACCGGGGACTAGCGGGGAACAATGAGCAGTTCTTC.

This clonotype has a handful of counts. This chain uses TRBV28 with TRBJ1-4; D remains ambiguous. This CDR3 contains 17 residues. Germline V gene data show CDR1 as MDHEN and CDR2 as SYDVKM. Trimming shortened V by 4 bases and J by 4 bases, and 19 bases separated the two germline ends. This chain's CDR3 is CASSSPRPDQHNEKLFF. The CDR3 DNA is TGTGCCAGCAGTTCGCCACGACCGGACCAACATAATGAAAAACTGTTTTTT.

This clonotype showed up just a few times. This chain joins TRBV20-1 and TRBJ2-1, with a weak D call TRBD2 (5 bases). CDR3 length: 11 amino acids. Deletions cut 2 bases from V and 8 bases from J, with 7 bases between. In germline, CDR1 is DFQATT, CDR2 SNEGSKA (reference sequence). For the CDR3, the DNA is TGCAGTGCTAGACGGACTGATGAGCAGTTCTTC. This encodes CSARRTDEQFF.

The chain employs TRBV7-8 and TRBJ2-2; no definite D call. The germline gives CDR1 SGHVS, CDR2 FQNEAQ. V was trimmed by 4 bases and J by 1 base, leaving 13 bases between them. The CDR3 consists of 16 residues. The CDR3 loop reads CASSYTGPLNTGELFF. Here the CDR3 DNA reads TGTGCCAGCAGCTATACCGGGCCCTTGAACACCGGGGAGCTGTTTTTT.

A single count supports this clonotype. The V call is TRBV5-6, the J call TRBJ2-3; D is unresolved. The CDR3 consists of 13 residues. Germline CDR1 SGHDT, CDR2 YYEEEE. Trimming pared 2 bases from V and 0 bases from J, leaving 4 bases between. CDR3 residues: CASSLRSTDTQYF. CDR3 DNA sequence: TGTGCCAGCAGCTTACGCAGCACAGATACGCAGTATTTT.

The table lists this clonotype with many counts. The DNA for the CDR3 is TGTGCCAGCAGTGAACGGGGGGACAATTCACCCCTCCACTTT. Translating it yields CASSERGDNSPLHF. The chain has TRBV6-1 and TRBJ1-6; tentative D call: TRBD1 (5 bases). Germline assignment: CDR1 MNHNS and CDR2 SASEGT. CDR3 length: 14 amino acids. The V end lost 2 bases, the J end lost 7 bases, and 9 bases lay between the germline ends.

This clonotype was observed at least ten times. The rearrangement links TRBV11-2 to TRBJ1-1; 7 bases are shared with TRBD1. This CDR3 is built from 15 residues. The junction had 5 bases not matched to a gene; V was cut back by 4 bases and J by 0 bases. CDR1 SGHAT and CDR2 FQNNGV come from the germline V gene. CDR3 sequence reads: CASSYNRGLNTEAFF. CDR3 nucleotide sequence: TGTGCCAGCAGCTATAACAGGGGATTGAACACTGAAGCTTTCTTT.